This TCR beta chain derives from a study of blood T cell repertoires in COVID-19. This CDR3 is 14 amino acids long. The V end lost 3 bases, the J end lost 0 bases, and 8 bases lay between the germline ends. Germline-derived CDR1 and CDR2 are MNHNS and SASEGT. Using immunoSEQ multiplex PCR, the repertoire was profiled, and TCRdb retains in-frame clones only, with some absent. The table has about 380,000 clones, roughly 85% seen once. The sequencing sample was made of peripheral blood. This sequence joins TRBV6-1 and TRBJ1-1; D is ambiguous. This clonotype was obtained from a woman between 18 and 29 years old with acute or convalescent COVID-19. The CDR3 protein is CASSDAYMNTEAFF. The CDR3 DNA reads TGTGCCAGCAGTGACGCATACATGAACACTGAAGCTTTCTTT.